This T cell receptor beta chain was identified in a study of control samples from healthy donors and cancer patients. Germline CDR1 MNHGY, CDR2 SVAAGI. This CDR3 has 14 amino acids. Trimming removed 10 bases at V and 4 bases at J, with 20 bases between. Using immunoSEQ multiplex PCR, the repertoire was profiled, and TCRdb retains in-frame clones only, with some absent. In the table there are some 250,000 clones, 82% of which are singletons. The sequencing input was PBMCs. V usage is TRBV6-9 and J usage is TRBJ2-7; D is possibly TRBD1 or TRBD2 (5 bases each). This clonotype was obtained from a woman in her sixties or seventies with lung cancer. CDR3 DNA sequence: TGTGCCACTAAAGGGACGACCCTTAAGTACGAGCAGTACTTC. Protein sequence: CATKGTTLKYEQYF.